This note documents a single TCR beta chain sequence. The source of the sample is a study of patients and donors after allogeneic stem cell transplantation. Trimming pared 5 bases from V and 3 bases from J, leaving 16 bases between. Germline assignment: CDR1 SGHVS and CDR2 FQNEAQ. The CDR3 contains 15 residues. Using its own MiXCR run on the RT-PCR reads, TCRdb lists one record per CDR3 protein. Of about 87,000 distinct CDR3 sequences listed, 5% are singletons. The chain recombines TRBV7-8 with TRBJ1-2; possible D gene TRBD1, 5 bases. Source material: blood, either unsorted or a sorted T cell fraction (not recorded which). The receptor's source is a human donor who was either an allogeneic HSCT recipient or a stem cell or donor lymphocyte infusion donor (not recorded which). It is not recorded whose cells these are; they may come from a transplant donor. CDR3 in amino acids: CASSPKRDGDYGYTF. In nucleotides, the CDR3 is TGTGCCAGCAGCCCCAAGAGGGACGGTGACTATGGCTACACCTTC.